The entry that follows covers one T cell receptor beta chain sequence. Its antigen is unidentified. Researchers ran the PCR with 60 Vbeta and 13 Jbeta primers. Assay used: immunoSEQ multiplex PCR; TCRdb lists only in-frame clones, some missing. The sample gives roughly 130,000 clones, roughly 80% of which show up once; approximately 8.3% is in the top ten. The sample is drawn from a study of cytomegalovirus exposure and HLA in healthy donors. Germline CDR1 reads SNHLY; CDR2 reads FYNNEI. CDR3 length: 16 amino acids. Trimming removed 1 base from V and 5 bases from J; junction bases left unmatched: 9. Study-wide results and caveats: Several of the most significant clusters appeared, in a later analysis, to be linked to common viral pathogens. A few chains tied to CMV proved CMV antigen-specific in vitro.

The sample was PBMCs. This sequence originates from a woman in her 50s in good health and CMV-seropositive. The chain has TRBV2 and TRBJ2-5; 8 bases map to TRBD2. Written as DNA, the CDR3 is TGTGCCAGCAGTGAAGGTCGGGGTAGCGGGGTTGAGACCCAGTACTTC. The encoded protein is CASSEGRGSGVETQYF.